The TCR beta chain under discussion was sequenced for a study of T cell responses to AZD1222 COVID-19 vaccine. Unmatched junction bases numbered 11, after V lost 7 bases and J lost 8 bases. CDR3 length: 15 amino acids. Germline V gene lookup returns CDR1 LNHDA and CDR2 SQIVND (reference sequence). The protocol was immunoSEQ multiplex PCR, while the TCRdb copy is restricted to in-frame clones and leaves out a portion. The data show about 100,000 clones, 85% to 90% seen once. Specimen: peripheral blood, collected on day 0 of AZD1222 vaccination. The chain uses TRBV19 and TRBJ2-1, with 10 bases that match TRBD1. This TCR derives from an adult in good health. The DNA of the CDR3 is TGTGCCAGTATGACCGGGACAGGGGAATTCGATGAGCAGTTCTTC. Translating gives CASMTGTGEFDEQFF.